This is a list of T cell receptor beta chains from one sample in a study of T cells in Graves' hyperthyroidism and ophthalmopathy. TCRdb fed the multiplex PCR reads into MiXCR, producing one record per CDR3 protein. The sample has approximately 220,000 distinct CDR3 sequences, around 18% seen once. What was sequenced was blood. Receptors were obtained from a man aged 35 to 55 with Graves' hyperthyroidism. The conserved cysteine and the conserved F or W are not part of the CDR3 here.

TRBJ1-1,TRBV2,ASSGAGVSNTEAF
TRBJ1-3,TRBV7-9,ASSLPPERSGNTIY
TRBJ1-1,TRBV7-9,ASRSVVGTEAF
TRBJ2-3,TRBV12-5,ASGPKLVASADTQY
TRBJ1-2,TRBV7-3,ASSPSTTNYGYT
TRBJ1-4,TRBV18,ASSPGAENEKLF
TRBJ1-2,TRBV7-2,ASSPTATTNYGYT
TRBJ1-1,TRBV5-1,ASSLRDRGTAF
TRBJ1-1,TRBV3-1,ASSQAGAAAF
TRBJ2-5,TRBV6-1,ASSGNMRETQY
TRBJ1-5,TRBV27,ASSLWGRGKRNQPQH
TRBJ2-3,TRBV10-3,AISEREIGTDTQY
TRBJ2-7,TRBV3-1,ASSPDRSSYEQY
TRBJ2-1,TRBV7-8,ASSTEGASEQF
TRBJ1-3,TRBV28,ACQALGNTIY
TRBJ2-1,TRBV18,ASSPLAGVYNEQF
TRBJ2-1,TRBV24-1,ATSDPSTEISYNEQF
TRBJ1-2,TRBV12-3/TRBV12-4,ASSSDRGSPANYGYT
TRBJ2-7,TRBV6-2/TRBV6-3,ASSYGTGGSYEQY
TRBJ1-2,TRBV24-1,ATSERGYYGYT
TRBJ2-4,TRBV13,ASSLETQNIQY
TRBJ2-5,TRBV5-1,ASSSLAGGFKTQY
TRBJ2-7,TRBV29-1,SVEEGGGYEQY
TRBJ1-2,TRBV5-5,ASSFGIRREYGYT
TRBJ2-7,TRBV20-1,SAQTADHEQY
TRBJ2-5,TRBV18,ASSPGNKETQY
TRBJ1-6,TRBV3-1,ASSQEWGGNLPLH
TRBJ1-6,TRBV20-1,SAPGTGVTNSPLH
TRBJ1-1,TRBV7-2,ASSYRRNTEAF
TRBJ2-7,TRBV11-2,ASSLYWAGPYEQY
TRBJ2-3,TRBV7-2,ASSPGGLRTDTQY
TRBJ1-1,TRBV6-1,ASSANRGLITEAF
TRBJ2-7,TRBV5-4,ASSLEEGMRYEQY
TRBJ2-7,TRBV2,ASSGTAEQY
TRBJ1-4,TRBV3-1,ASEGAGNEKLF
TRBJ1-2,TRBV4-3,ASSQNKQGAGYT
TRBJ1-4,TRBV5-4,ASSVGQGWAEKLF
TRBJ1-4,TRBV6-1,ASSGADERGKLF
TRBJ1-5,TRBV20-1,SARRDIGNQPQH
TRBJ1-5,TRBV4-3,ASSQRDREGQPQH
TRBJ2-1,TRBV6-1,ASSPWTGGNEQF
TRBJ1-6,TRBV4-1,ASRDSGNSPLH
TRBJ2-2,TRBV6-1,ASSTDRALTGELF
TRBJ2-5,TRBV7-2,ASSPETQY
TRBJ2-3,TRBV5-8,ASRVQGASTDTQY
TRBJ2-3,TRBV7-9,ASSPRLAGMLVDTQY
TRBJ2-2,TRBV4-3,ASSQEGGFTGELF
TRBJ1-2,TRBV6-5,ASSYVGQGIYGYT
TRBJ1-5,TRBV7-3,ASSLTLVRGGDGQPQH